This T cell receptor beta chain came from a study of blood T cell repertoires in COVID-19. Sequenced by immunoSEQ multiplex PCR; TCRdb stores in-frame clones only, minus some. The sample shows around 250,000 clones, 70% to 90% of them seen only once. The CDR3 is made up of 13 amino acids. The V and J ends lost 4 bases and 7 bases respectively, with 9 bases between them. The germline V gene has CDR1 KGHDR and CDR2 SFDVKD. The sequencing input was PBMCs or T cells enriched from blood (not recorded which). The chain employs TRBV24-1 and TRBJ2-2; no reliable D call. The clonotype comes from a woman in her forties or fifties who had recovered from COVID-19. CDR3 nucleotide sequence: TGTGCCACCAGTGAAGATGCGGTCGGGGAGCTGTTTTTT. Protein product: CATSEDAVGELFF.